These T cell receptor beta chains were read from a single sample in a study of blood T cells in healthy people across ages. TCRdb re-analysed the 5' RACE reads in MiXCR, keeping a single row per CDR3 protein. The data show around 780,000 distinct CDR3 sequences, roughly 24% seen once. In addition, the sample was reused for a study of T cells of mothers and their children.

What was sequenced was blood. The receptors derive from a boy between 5 and 17 years old in good health. The CDR3 runs from the conserved cysteine through the conserved F or W. D genes are given only for firm matches. Expanded clones get a size class; other rows say once, few or many, or leave the size out.

D gene: TRBD1
V gene: TRBV5-5
J gene: TRBJ2-5
clone size: few
CDR3 DNA: TGTGCCAGCAGCTCGCCGGGACAGGGGAGAGAGACCCAGTACTTC
CDR3 protein: CASSSPGQGRETQYF

D gene: .
V gene: TRBV29-1
J gene: TRBJ1-1
clone size: .
CDR3 DNA: TGCAGCGTCCGAAGGGGAGGGGGCACTGAAGCTTTCTTT
CDR3 protein: CSVRRGGGTEAFF

D gene: .
V gene: TRBV2
J gene: TRBJ2-7
clone size: many
CDR3 DNA: TGTGCCAGCACTCCGGTGCAAAGATTCTACGAGCAGTACTTC
CDR3 protein: CASTPVQRFYEQYF

D gene: .
V gene: TRBV28
J gene: TRBJ1-4
clone size: few
CDR3 DNA: TGTGCCAGCAGTTTAGACGGGAGGACTAATGAAAAACTGTTTTTT
CDR3 protein: CASSLDGRTNEKLFF

D gene: TRBD1
V gene: TRBV20-1
J gene: TRBJ2-5
clone size: few
CDR3 DNA: TGCAGTGCTAGGGAGACAGGGAGAAAGGAGACCCAGTACTTC
CDR3 protein: CSARETGRKETQYF

D gene: TRBD1
V gene: TRBV10-2
J gene: TRBJ1-1
clone size: many
CDR3 DNA: TGCGCCAGCAGGACAGGGGGCACTGAAGCTTTCTTT
CDR3 protein: CASRTGGTEAFF

D gene: TRBD1
V gene: TRBV20-1
J gene: TRBJ1-3
clone size: .
CDR3 DNA: TGCAGTGCGCCTAAGGGGGCAGGTACTGGAAACACCATATATTTT
CDR3 protein: CSAPKGAGTGNTIYF

D gene: .
V gene: TRBV20-1
J gene: TRBJ2-7
clone size: few
CDR3 DNA: TGCAGTGCTAGCGAGGGTTACGAGCAGTACTTC
CDR3 protein: CSASEGYEQYF

D gene: .
V gene: TRBV20-1
J gene: TRBJ2-7
clone size: few
CDR3 DNA: TGCAGTGCTTACGACAGGCTATACGAGCAGTACTTC
CDR3 protein: CSAYDRLYEQYF

D gene: .
V gene: TRBV5-6
J gene: TRBJ2-5
clone size: .
CDR3 DNA: TGTGCCAGCAGCCCCGGGGGCCAGGAGCAGTACTTC
CDR3 protein: CASSPGGQEQYF

D gene: TRBD2
V gene: TRBV7-3
J gene: TRBJ2-1
clone size: few
CDR3 DNA: TGTGCCAGCAGCCCCGCCGGGGGGGAGCAGTTCTTC
CDR3 protein: CASSPAGGEQFF

D gene: .
V gene: TRBV10-2
J gene: TRBJ2-7
clone size: .
CDR3 DNA: TGCGCCAGCAGTGCGTCATGGGGTCCCTACGAGCAGTACTTC
CDR3 protein: CASSASWGPYEQYF

D gene: .
V gene: TRBV20-1
J gene: TRBJ1-5
clone size: once
CDR3 DNA: TGCAGTGCTAGGGTTCAGGCAGGCGGAAAAAGTCAGCCCCAGCATTTT
CDR3 protein: CSARVQAGGKSQPQHF

D gene: .
V gene: TRBV5-1
J gene: TRBJ2-5
clone size: .
CDR3 DNA: TGCGCCAGCAGCTGGGGGAAAGCCGGGGAGACCCAGTACTTC
CDR3 protein: CASSWGKAGETQYF

D gene: .
V gene: TRBV28
J gene: TRBJ2-7
clone size: .
CDR3 DNA: TGTGCCAGCAGTTTAGGTGGCACCATCTCCTACGAGCAGTACTTC
CDR3 protein: CASSLGGTISYEQYF

D gene: .
V gene: TRBV6-1
J gene: TRBJ2-5
clone size: .
CDR3 DNA: TGTGCCAGCAGTGAAGCGGGGGACCAAGAGACCCAGTACTTC
CDR3 protein: CASSEAGDQETQYF

D gene: .
V gene: TRBV4-1
J gene: TRBJ1-1
clone size: few
CDR3 DNA: TGCGCCAGCAGCCAAGTGGGGGAATCTGAAGCTTTCTTT
CDR3 protein: CASSQVGESEAFF

D gene: .
V gene: TRBV3-1
J gene: TRBJ2-5
clone size: few
CDR3 DNA: TGTGCCAGCAGCCAAGAGGTCCGCCAAGAGACCCAGTACTTC
CDR3 protein: CASSQEVRQETQYF

D gene: .
V gene: TRBV15
J gene: TRBJ2-1
clone size: .
CDR3 DNA: TGTGCCACCAGCAAATGGAATGAGCAGTTCTTC
CDR3 protein: CATSKWNEQFF

D gene: .
V gene: TRBV4-1
J gene: TRBJ1-6
clone size: .
CDR3 DNA: TGCGCCAGCAGCCAACCCCGGGGGCCGAGAAATTCACCCCTCCACTTT
CDR3 protein: CASSQPRGPRNSPLHF

D gene: .
V gene: TRBV7-9
J gene: TRBJ2-1
clone size: .
CDR3 DNA: TGTGCCAGCAGCCCCCGTGGGGCCCCCAATGAGCAGTTCTTC
CDR3 protein: CASSPRGAPNEQFF

D gene: TRBD1
V gene: TRBV28
J gene: TRBJ1-2
clone size: few
CDR3 DNA: TGTGCCAGCAGTGGACGACAGGGATCTCCTCTACTAAAGACTCTCAACTATGGCTACACCTTC
CDR3 protein: CASSGRQGSPLLKTLNYGYTF

D gene: .
V gene: TRBV7-6
J gene: TRBJ2-7
clone size: few
CDR3 DNA: TGTGCCAGCAGCTTAGAACGCGGCTCGGCACCTAACGAGCAGTACTTC
CDR3 protein: CASSLERGSAPNEQYF

D gene: .
V gene: TRBV30
J gene: TRBJ2-5
clone size: few
CDR3 DNA: TGTGCCTGGAGTCCTGGGGAGGAGACCCAGTACTTC
CDR3 protein: CAWSPGEETQYF

D gene: TRBD2
V gene: TRBV27
J gene: TRBJ2-5
clone size: .
CDR3 DNA: TGTGCCAGCAAGGGGATAGCGGGGCAAGAGACCCAGTACTTC
CDR3 protein: CASKGIAGQETQYF

D gene: TRBD1
V gene: TRBV29-1
J gene: TRBJ2-1
clone size: .
CDR3 DNA: TGCAGCGGGGGACAGGTCCTTAATGAGCAGTTCTTC
CDR3 protein: CSGGQVLNEQFF

D gene: .
V gene: TRBV7-9
J gene: TRBJ2-1
clone size: few
CDR3 DNA: TGTGCCAGCAGCCCGACGGGATTCGGGGTTCGTGAGCAGTTCTTC
CDR3 protein: CASSPTGFGVREQFF

D gene: TRBD2
V gene: TRBV6-2/TRBV6-3
J gene: TRBJ2-1
clone size: .
CDR3 DNA: TGTGCCAGCAGTCCTCTCAGACTAGCGGGGGGGCCACGGCGGTTCTTC
CDR3 protein: CASSPLRLAGGPRRFF

D gene: TRBD1
V gene: TRBV4-1
J gene: TRBJ2-1
clone size: few
CDR3 DNA: TGCGCCAGCAGCCAGCGACAGGGGGCGAGGTACAATGAGCAGTTCTTC
CDR3 protein: CASSQRQGARYNEQFF

D gene: .
V gene: TRBV6-2/TRBV6-3
J gene: TRBJ2-7
clone size: .
CDR3 DNA: TGTGCCAGCAGTTACGGACTTCTCTTTCCCTACGAGCAGTACTTC
CDR3 protein: CASSYGLLFPYEQYF

D gene: TRBD1
V gene: TRBV5-1
J gene: TRBJ2-7
clone size: .
CDR3 DNA: TGCGCCAGCAGCGTGACAGGGAATTGGGACGAGCAGTACTTC
CDR3 protein: CASSVTGNWDEQYF

D gene: .
V gene: TRBV27
J gene: TRBJ2-5
clone size: .
CDR3 DNA: TGTGCCAGCAGTTTATCGTGGGCATCTCAGACCCAGTACTTC
CDR3 protein: CASSLSWASQTQYF

D gene: .
V gene: TRBV7-2
J gene: TRBJ2-2
clone size: few
CDR3 DNA: TGTGCCAGCAGCTTACTCGGGGAGCTGTTTTTT
CDR3 protein: CASSLLGELFF

D gene: .
V gene: TRBV29-1
J gene: TRBJ2-1
clone size: .
CDR3 DNA: TGCAGCGTCTCAGCCGGAGGGGGCAATGAGCAGTTCTTC
CDR3 protein: CSVSAGGGNEQFF

D gene: TRBD2
V gene: TRBV12-3/TRBV12-4
J gene: TRBJ2-7
clone size: .
CDR3 DNA: TGTGCCAGCAGCATAGCGGGGGCCTCCTACGAGCAGTACTTC
CDR3 protein: CASSIAGASYEQYF

D gene: .
V gene: TRBV2
J gene: TRBJ2-5
clone size: .
CDR3 DNA: TGTGCCAGCAGTGACGGGACCTCACAAGAGACCCAGTACTTC
CDR3 protein: CASSDGTSQETQYF

D gene: .
V gene: TRBV7-9
J gene: TRBJ2-3
clone size: .
CDR3 DNA: TGTGCCACCGAAGCGAGACCTCACACAGATACGCAGTATTTT
CDR3 protein: CATEARPHTDTQYF

D gene: .
V gene: TRBV29-1
J gene: TRBJ2-5
clone size: few
CDR3 DNA: TGCAGCGTTGGGGGAGTCAAGGGGCGGGAGACCCAGTACTTC
CDR3 protein: CSVGGVKGRETQYF

D gene: .
V gene: TRBV20-1
J gene: TRBJ2-1
clone size: few
CDR3 DNA: TGCAGTGCTGAACAGTGGAGCCTTTACAATGAGCAGTTCTTC
CDR3 protein: CSAEQWSLYNEQFF